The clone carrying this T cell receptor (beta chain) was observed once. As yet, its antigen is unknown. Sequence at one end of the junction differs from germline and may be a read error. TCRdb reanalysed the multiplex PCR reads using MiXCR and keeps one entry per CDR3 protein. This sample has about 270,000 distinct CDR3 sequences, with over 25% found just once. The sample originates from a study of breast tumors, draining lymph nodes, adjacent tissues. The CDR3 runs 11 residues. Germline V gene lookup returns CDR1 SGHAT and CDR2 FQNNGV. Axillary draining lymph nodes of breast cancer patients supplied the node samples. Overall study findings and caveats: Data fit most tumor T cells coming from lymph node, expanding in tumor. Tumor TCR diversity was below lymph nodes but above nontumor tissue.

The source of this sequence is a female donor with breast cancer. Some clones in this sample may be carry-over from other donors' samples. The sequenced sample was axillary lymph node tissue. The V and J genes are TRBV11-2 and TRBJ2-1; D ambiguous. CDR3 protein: CASSLVNDQVF. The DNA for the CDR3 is TGTGCCAGCAGCTTAGTCAATGACCAGGTCTTC.